The rows below give T cell receptor beta chains drawn from one sample of a study of T cells in Graves' hyperthyroidism and ophthalmopathy. From the multiplex PCR reads, TCRdb called clonotypes with MiXCR, one entry per CDR3 protein. The data show approximately 700,000 distinct CDR3 sequences, with 16% seen just once and approximately 8% held by the top ten. Sequenced material: blood. All receptors come from a young man with Graves' hyperthyroidism. Both conserved end residues are part of each CDR3. D genes are given only for firm matches. Clone size is shown for a subset of rows, as once, few, many or a class of expanded clone.

DNA: TGCGCCAGCAGCGTGGCCCGTGGCACAGATACGCAGTATTTT
CDR3: CASSVARGTDTQYF
J: TRBJ2-3
V: TRBV5-1
size: NA
D: NA

DNA: TGTGCCAGCAGGAACCGGGGGGATCAGCCCCAGCATTTT
CDR3: CASRNRGDQPQHF
J: TRBJ1-5
V: TRBV28
size: few
D: NA

DNA: TGTGCCAGCTCGAGTACGTCTGGGGCCAACGTCCTGACTTTC
CDR3: CASSSTSGANVLTF
J: TRBJ2-6
V: TRBV18
size: many
D: NA

DNA: TGTGCCAGCAGAGGGCTAGAAGGCACAGATACGCAGTATTTT
CDR3: CASRGLEGTDTQYF
J: TRBJ2-3
V: TRBV19
size: NA
D: NA

DNA: TGTGCCAGTAGATGGAGGAAGAGCACAGATACGCAGTATTTT
CDR3: CASRWRKSTDTQYF
J: TRBJ2-3
V: TRBV19
size: many
D: NA

DNA: TGCGCCAGCAGCAAAAGCCTAGCGGGAATATACGAGCAGTACTTC
CDR3: CASSKSLAGIYEQYF
J: TRBJ2-7
V: TRBV4-1
size: few
D: TRBD2

DNA: TGTGCCAGCACCCAGGTGCGTGTGGAGACCCAGTACTTC
CDR3: CASTQVRVETQYF
J: TRBJ2-5
V: TRBV6-2/TRBV6-3
size: few
D: NA

DNA: TGTGCCAGCAGCGGGGGTAGCGGGAGCTCAGATACGCAGTATTTT
CDR3: CASSGGSGSSDTQYF
J: TRBJ2-3
V: TRBV7-3
size: few
D: TRBD2

DNA: TGTGCCACCGAAGGGGGTCCGAACACCGGGGAGCTGTTTTTT
CDR3: CATEGGPNTGELFF
J: TRBJ2-2
V: TRBV24-1
size: many
D: NA

DNA: TGTGCCAGCAGCGCGAAGCCTAGAGAAGATACGCAGTATTTT
CDR3: CASSAKPREDTQYF
J: TRBJ2-3
V: TRBV7-8
size: few
D: NA

DNA: TGCAGTGCTAGACTCCTTATTGGACAGGCGACCTACGAGCAGTACTTC
CDR3: CSARLLIGQATYEQYF
J: TRBJ2-7
V: TRBV20-1
size: NA
D: TRBD1

DNA: TGTGCCAGCAGCTTAGTATCCGGGAGCCACTCCTACAATGAGCAGTTCTTC
CDR3: CASSLVSGSHSYNEQFF
J: TRBJ2-1
V: TRBV11-2
size: few
D: NA

DNA: TGTGCCAGCAGCCAAACGGGACAAGGTTCCGCCTACGAGCAGTACTTC
CDR3: CASSQTGQGSAYEQYF
J: TRBJ2-7
V: TRBV14
size: NA
D: NA

DNA: TGTGCCAGCAGCGTCCCCCCATTTTTGGATCAGCCCCAGCATTTT
CDR3: CASSVPPFLDQPQHF
J: TRBJ1-5
V: TRBV9
size: NA
D: NA

DNA: TGTGCCAGCAGTTCCACTAGCGGGAGAACCTCCTACGAGCAGTACTTC
CDR3: CASSSTSGRTSYEQYF
J: TRBJ2-7
V: TRBV6-1
size: many
D: TRBD2

DNA: TGTGCCAGCAGTTTGACCCAGACGGGGGAGCAGTACTTC
CDR3: CASSLTQTGEQYF
J: TRBJ2-7
V: TRBV28
size: many
D: NA

DNA: TGTGCCAGCAGTCCACCCCTCGGGGGGCCCAATGAGCAGTTCTTC
CDR3: CASSPPLGGPNEQFF
J: TRBJ2-1
V: TRBV28
size: many
D: NA

DNA: TGTGCCAGCAGCTCCAGGCCAAAGACGGACGGAGGCAATCAGCCCCAGCATTTT
CDR3: CASSSRPKTDGGNQPQHF
J: TRBJ1-5
V: TRBV7-2
size: once
D: NA

DNA: TGTGCCAGCAGTTGGAATGGAGTGGGTGAAAAACTGTTTTTT
CDR3: CASSWNGVGEKLFF
J: TRBJ1-4
V: TRBV2
size: few
D: NA

DNA: TGTGCCAGCTCACACGGGACTAGCGGGAAAGGGGACTACAATGAGCAGTTCTTC
CDR3: CASSHGTSGKGDYNEQFF
J: TRBJ2-1
V: TRBV18
size: NA
D: TRBD2

DNA: TGTGCCAGCAGTTACTTGGACAATATCTACAATGAGCAGTTCTTC
CDR3: CASSYLDNIYNEQFF
J: TRBJ2-1
V: TRBV6-2/TRBV6-3
size: few
D: NA

DNA: TGTGCCAGTAGTACCCCGGGGAGAACCCAGCCCCAGCATTTT
CDR3: CASSTPGRTQPQHF
J: TRBJ1-5
V: TRBV19
size: NA
D: NA

DNA: TGTGCCAGTACTCGAGGCAGGGGGGGTGAGCAGTACTTC
CDR3: CASTRGRGGEQYF
J: TRBJ2-7
V: TRBV6-1
size: many
D: NA

DNA: TGCAGTGCTAGAGATGGGGGGCGGGACGAGCAGTACTTC
CDR3: CSARDGGRDEQYF
J: TRBJ2-7
V: TRBV20-1
size: many
D: NA

DNA: TGTGCCAGCTCACCTCTTGCTAATGAAAAACTGTTTTTT
CDR3: CASSPLANEKLFF
J: TRBJ1-4
V: TRBV18
size: many
D: NA